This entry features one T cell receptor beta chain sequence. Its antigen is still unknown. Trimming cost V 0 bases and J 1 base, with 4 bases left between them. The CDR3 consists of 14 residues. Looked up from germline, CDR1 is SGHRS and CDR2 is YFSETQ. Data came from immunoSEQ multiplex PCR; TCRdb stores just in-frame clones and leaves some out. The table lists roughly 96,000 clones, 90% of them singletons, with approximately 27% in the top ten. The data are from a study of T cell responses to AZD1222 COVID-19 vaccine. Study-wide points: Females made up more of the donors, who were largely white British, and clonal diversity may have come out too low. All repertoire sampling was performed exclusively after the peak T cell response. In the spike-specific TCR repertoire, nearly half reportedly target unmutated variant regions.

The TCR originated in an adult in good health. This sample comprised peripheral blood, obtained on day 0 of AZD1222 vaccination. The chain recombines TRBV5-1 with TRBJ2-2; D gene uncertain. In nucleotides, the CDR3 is TGCGCCAGCAGCTTGGTCTGGAACACCGGGGAGCTGTTTTTT. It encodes CASSLVWNTGELFF.